These T cell receptor beta chains were read from a single sample in a study of T cell responses to AZD1222 COVID-19 vaccine. Repertoires were generated with immunoSEQ multiplex PCR, while TCRdb's copy carries only in-frame clones and drops some. The sample lists 90,000 to 120,000 clones, around 92% seen once, with roughly 8.9% in the top ten. The sample consisted of peripheral blood, taken 28 days after the second AZD1222 dose. The receptors originated from an adult who received the AZD1222 COVID-19 vaccine. CDR3s include the opening cysteine and the closing phenylalanine or tryptophan. D genes are given only for firm matches. The size entry is marked missing in some rows and otherwise reads once, few, many or a size class.

d_call: -
v_call: TRBV2
clone_size: -
j_call: TRBJ1-4
cdr3_nt: TGTGCCAGCAGTGATGGGGGAGTGAATGAAAAACTGTTTTTT
cdr3_aa: CASSDGGVNEKLFF

d_call: -
v_call: TRBV29-1
clone_size: -
j_call: TRBJ1-1
cdr3_nt: TGCAGCGTTGCCGGACTGCGAGCGGGGACTGAAGCTTTCTTT
cdr3_aa: CSVAGLRAGTEAFF

d_call: TRBD2
v_call: TRBV18
clone_size: -
j_call: TRBJ2-1
cdr3_nt: TGTGCCAGCTCCCTCGGGACTAGCGGGTTGCACAATGAGCAGTTCTTC
cdr3_aa: CASSLGTSGLHNEQFF

d_call: -
v_call: TRBV30
clone_size: -
j_call: TRBJ1-6
cdr3_nt: TGTGCCTGGAGGGAATGGGGGAAAGCTAATTCACCCCTCCACTTT
cdr3_aa: CAWREWGKANSPLHF

d_call: -
v_call: TRBV19
clone_size: -
j_call: TRBJ1-1
cdr3_nt: TGTGCCAGTAGTTTTCGGGGTCCATCCACTGAAGCTTTCTTT
cdr3_aa: CASSFRGPSTEAFF

d_call: -
v_call: TRBV30
clone_size: -
j_call: TRBJ1-1
cdr3_nt: TGTGCCTGGGTAAGACAGAACACTGAAGCTTTCTTT
cdr3_aa: CAWVRQNTEAFF

d_call: -
v_call: TRBV10-3
clone_size: -
j_call: TRBJ1-2
cdr3_nt: TGTGCCATCAGTGAGTCCCCGGGGTCGGGCTATGGCTACACCTTC
cdr3_aa: CAISESPGSGYGYTF

d_call: -
v_call: TRBV29-1
clone_size: -
j_call: TRBJ2-7
cdr3_nt: TGCAGCGTGGCAAACCGGGACCCCCACGAGCAGTACTTC
cdr3_aa: CSVANRDPHEQYF

d_call: TRBD1
v_call: TRBV14
clone_size: -
j_call: TRBJ2-7
cdr3_nt: TGTGCCAGCAGCCAAGATGGGCAGGGGGCGAAAGAGCAGTACTTC
cdr3_aa: CASSQDGQGAKEQYF

d_call: TRBD1
v_call: TRBV7-2
clone_size: -
j_call: TRBJ2-7
cdr3_nt: TGTGCCAGCAGTACACGGGACAGCTACGAGCAGTACTTC
cdr3_aa: CASSTRDSYEQYF

d_call: TRBD2
v_call: TRBV15
clone_size: -
j_call: TRBJ2-7
cdr3_nt: TGTGCCACCAGCACCCCGGGGGAGGGTTTTTCCTACGAGCAGTACTTC
cdr3_aa: CATSTPGEGFSYEQYF

d_call: -
v_call: TRBV4-3
clone_size: -
j_call: TRBJ1-1
cdr3_nt: TGCGCCAGCAGCCAAGTTTCCTACACTGAAGCTTTCTTT
cdr3_aa: CASSQVSYTEAFF

d_call: TRBD1
v_call: TRBV5-1
clone_size: once
j_call: TRBJ1-2
cdr3_nt: TGCGCCAGCAGCTTCGACAGGGGCGACTATGGCTACACCTTC
cdr3_aa: CASSFDRGDYGYTF

d_call: -
v_call: TRBV5-1
clone_size: -
j_call: TRBJ1-2
cdr3_nt: TGCGCCAGCAGCCTGACAAGCGCGAACTATGGCTACACCTTC
cdr3_aa: CASSLTSANYGYTF

d_call: -
v_call: TRBV2
clone_size: -
j_call: TRBJ1-2
cdr3_nt: TGTGCCAGCAGTGTTACTGGCGGTGGCTACACCTTC
cdr3_aa: CASSVTGGGYTF

d_call: -
v_call: TRBV25-1
clone_size: -
j_call: TRBJ1-6
cdr3_nt: TGTGCCACCGGGGCAGACTATAATTCACCCCTCCACTTT
cdr3_aa: CATGADYNSPLHF

d_call: -
v_call: TRBV7-3
clone_size: -
j_call: TRBJ1-1
cdr3_nt: TGTGCCAGCAGCTTAATTGATAACACTGAAGCTTTCTTT
cdr3_aa: CASSLIDNTEAFF

d_call: -
v_call: TRBV28
clone_size: -
j_call: TRBJ1-5
cdr3_nt: TGTGCCAGCAGTCTTACAGGCCACCAGGACAATCAGCCCCAGCATTTT
cdr3_aa: CASSLTGHQDNQPQHF

d_call: TRBD2
v_call: TRBV7-9
clone_size: -
j_call: TRBJ2-5
cdr3_nt: TGTGCCAGCAGCCGGGCGGGGGTACAAGAGACCCAGTACTTC
cdr3_aa: CASSRAGVQETQYF

d_call: TRBD1
v_call: TRBV5-1
clone_size: -
j_call: TRBJ2-1
cdr3_nt: TGCGCCAGCAGCTTGGACGGGACAGGGAGAGGCAATGAGCAGTTCTTC
cdr3_aa: CASSLDGTGRGNEQFF

d_call: TRBD1
v_call: TRBV6-5
clone_size: -
j_call: TRBJ2-7
cdr3_nt: TGTGCCAGCAGTCGGGACAGATCCTACGAGCAGTACTTC
cdr3_aa: CASSRDRSYEQYF

d_call: -
v_call: TRBV5-4
clone_size: -
j_call: TRBJ2-7
cdr3_nt: TGTGCCAGCAGCGGTGCCGGGACTCAACTTTACGAGCAGTACTTC
cdr3_aa: CASSGAGTQLYEQYF

d_call: TRBD1
v_call: TRBV6-5
clone_size: -
j_call: TRBJ1-2
cdr3_nt: TGTGCCAGCAGAGATCCGGGACAGGGTTCGTATGGCTACACCTTC
cdr3_aa: CASRDPGQGSYGYTF

d_call: -
v_call: TRBV30
clone_size: -
j_call: TRBJ1-4
cdr3_nt: TGTGCCTGGAGTGTACCGGCGGGAGCCGAAAAACTGTTTTTT
cdr3_aa: CAWSVPAGAEKLFF